The 14 T cell receptor beta chains listed next were all sequenced from one sample in a study of T cell changes during pregnancy in multiple sclerosis. TCRdb keeps only in-frame clones here, not all; method: immunoSEQ multiplex PCR. The sample has over 35,000 clones; almost 95% are singletons. Sequenced material: CD8+ T cells from peripheral blood mononuclear cells, taken in the third trimester of pregnancy. Source of these receptors: a female donor with multiple sclerosis, enrolled in a pregnancy study.

V usage is TRBV9 and J usage is TRBJ2-7, with D maybe TRBD1 (6 bases). V was clipped by 1 base and J by 0 bases, with 11 bases between them. Germline CDR1 is SGDLS and CDR2 is YYNGEE. The CDR3 is 15 amino acids. The CDR3 reads CASSVSSGASYEQYF. The CDR3 DNA follows: TGTGCCAGCAGCGTAAGTTCAGGGGCCTCCTACGAGCAGTACTTC.

V gene TRBV7-2 combines with J gene TRBJ2-3, with TRBD2 matching over 7 bases. The CDR3 totals 17 residues. Per germline, CDR1 SGHTA and CDR2 FQGNSA. V was pared by 5 bases and J by 2 bases, with 13 bases of the junction left unmatched. The CDR3 coding sequence is TGTGCCAGCAGCCTCGTATCGGCGGGAGAGGACACAGATACGCAGTATTTT. Encoded protein: CASSLVSAGEDTDTQYF.

The genes are TRBV19 and TRBJ2-5; D unresolved. The CDR3 extends over 16 amino acids. The V end was cut by 3 bases, the J end by 1 base, with 15 bases between. Germline CDR1 reads LNHDA; CDR2 reads SQIVND (reference sequence). The CDR3: CASSIATRSPQETQYF. The CDR3 DNA follows: TGTGCCAGTAGTATTGCGACAAGGTCCCCCCAAGAGACCCAGTACTTC.

This clone was detected only once. The CDR3 loop reads CASSLYLAANYEQYF. The CDR3 DNA sequence: TGTGCCAGCAGTTTATACCTAGCGGCGAACTACGAGCAGTACTTC. V gene TRBV28 combines with J gene TRBJ2-7; 7 bases are a match to TRBD2. This CDR3 is 15 amino acids long. Germline trimming cut 1 base from V and 3 bases from J; bases unmatched to any gene: 6. Germline values: CDR1 MDHEN, CDR2 SYDVKM.

This rearrangement joins TRBV2 to TRBJ2-7, with 9 bases aligning to TRBD1. The V and J ends lost 8 bases and 5 bases, in that order; junction bases with no gene match: 4. The germline V gene encodes CDR1 SNHLY and CDR2 FYNNEI. The CDR3 sequence is 12 residues long. The CDR3 region is CASLDRGNEQYF. The CDR3 DNA sequence: TGTGCCAGCCTGGACAGGGGCAACGAGCAGTACTTC. The full variable domain, with the rest looked up from reference TRBV2 and TRBJ2-7, is EPEVTQTPSHQVTQMGQEVILRCVPISNHLYFYWYRQILGQKVEFLVSFYNNEISEKSEIFDDQFSVERPDGSNFTLKIRSTKLEDSAMYFCASLDRGNEQYFGPGTRLTVT.

The rearrangement uses TRBV11-2 and TRBJ2-1; 8 bases are a match to TRBD2. This CDR3 region has 15 residues. The ends lost 1 base at V and 8 bases at J; junction bases unmatched: 7. The germline V gene has CDR1 SGHAT and CDR2 FQNNGV. In DNA form, the CDR3 reads TGTGCCAGCAGCTTAGTCGGGAGGGTCCCTTATGAGCAGTTCTTC. Encoded protein: CASSLVGRVPYEQFF.

V is TRBV28 and J is TRBJ2-7, with 7 bases matching TRBD1. Germline assignment: CDR1 MDHEN and CDR2 SYDVKM. The CDR3 is 13 amino acids. J lost 3 bases, V lost 5 bases, and 4 bases had no gene match. The CDR3 DNA reads TGTGCCAGCAGTGATGACAGGGACTACGAGCAGTACTTC. Amino acids: CASSDDRDYEQYF. Full variable domain (rest looked up from reference TRBV28 and TRBJ2-7): DVKVTQSSRYLVKRTGEKVFLECVQDMDHENMFWYRQDPGLGLRLIYFSYDVKMKEKGDIPEGYSVSREKKERFSLILESASTNQTSMYLCASSDDRDYEQYFGPGTRLTVT.

This chain connects TRBV6-6 to TRBJ2-2; unclear D gene. The CDR3 contains 13 residues. V was clipped by 4 bases and J by 8 bases, with 11 bases between them. Germline CDR1 is MNHNY and CDR2 is SVGAGI (reference sequence). CDR3 sequence: CASSSSAAGELFF. Written as DNA, the CDR3 is TGTGCCAGCAGTTCCTCTGCGGCAGGGGAGCTGTTTTTT.

The CDR3 reads CASKTPGTNEKLFF. The CDR3 DNA follows: TGTGCCAGCAAAACACCTGGGACAAATGAAAAACTGTTTTTT. The rearrangement joins TRBV2 to TRBJ1-4, with TRBD1 as a possible D gene (6 bases). Per the germline V gene, CDR1 is SNHLY and CDR2 is FYNNEI. CDR3 length equals 14 residues. The germline V and J ends were trimmed by 7 bases and 5 bases, with 14 bases remaining between them.

The rearrangement uses TRBV5-1 and TRBJ2-7; no clear D. CDR1 SGHRS and CDR2 YFSETQ come from the germline V gene. The germline V and J ends were trimmed by 2 bases and 1 base, with 4 bases remaining between them. The CDR3 consists of 12 residues. This chain's CDR3 is CASSFNSYEQYF. In DNA, the CDR3 is TGCGCCAGCAGCTTCAATTCCTACGAGCAGTACTTC.

The V call is TRBV9, the J call TRBJ2-3; perhaps TRBD1 as D (6 bases). The CDR3 contains 15 residues. Germline V lookup: CDR1 SGDLS, CDR2 YYNGEE. Trimming removed 5 bases from V and 1 base from J, with 14 bases in between. The CDR3 DNA reads TGTGCCAGCAGTGCGGACAGTGCTGGCACAGATACGCAGTATTTT. Its protein product is CASSADSAGTDTQYF.

The V call is TRBV7-9, the J call TRBJ1-5; D is possibly TRBD1 (5 bases). Trimming left V 7 bases short and J 3 bases short, with 10 bases between. The CDR3 is 13 residues long. Germline V gene data show CDR1 as SEHNR and CDR2 as FQNEAQ (reference sequence). The chain's CDR3 is CASMDTYNQPQHF. The CDR3 DNA reads TGTGCCAGCATGGACACCTACAATCAGCCCCAGCATTTT.

The CDR3 spells CASRLGETGVGYGYTF. The CDR3 nucleotides are TGTGCCAGCAGGTTAGGAGAGACAGGGGTCGGCTATGGCTACACCTTC. The chain has TRBV28 and TRBJ1-2; the match to TRBD1 covers 8 bases. Unmatched junction bases numbered 13, after V lost 6 bases and J lost 4 bases. Looked up from germline, CDR1 is MDHEN and CDR2 is SYDVKM. The CDR3 sequence is 16 residues long.

The chain recombines TRBV19 with TRBJ2-3; D ambiguous. Germline V gene sequence: CDR1 LNHDA, CDR2 SQIVND (reference sequence). V shed 5 bases and J shed 5 bases, with 14 bases lying between them. CDR3 length equals 14 residues. CDR3 DNA sequence: TGTGCCAGTAGTCCCGAGCTCGAGAAAGATACGCAGTATTTT. The encoded protein is CASSPELEKDTQYF.